The T cell receptor (beta chain) described here comes from a study of tumor-infiltrating lymphocytes in primary liver carcinoma. The germline gives CDR1 SGHNT, CDR2 YENEEA. The length of the CDR3 is 13 residues. Unsorted whole blood served as the source of blood RNA, and germline DNA was extracted as well. This clonotype was counted a single time. Its target is not known. Mismatch with germline at one junction end may stem from a read error. A constant-region primer primed TCR beta cDNA synthesis from 400 to 550 ng of total RNA. Sequencing libraries for TCR beta derived from three nested multiplex PCR rounds that used slightly modified ARM-PCR. With TRBV1-TRBV30 forward primers and a C-beta reverse primer, the first two PCR rounds were run for about 10 cycles each. Each CDR3 protein gets one entry after TCRdb re-called the multiplex PCR reads with MiXCR. In the table there are 200,000 or so distinct CDR3 sequences, about 61% of which are singletons.

Study-wide results and caveats: Whereas tumor region pairs overlapped more, tumor-adjacent and tumor-blood pairs overlapped less.

V and J are TRBV11-3 and TRBJ1-1; D remains ambiguous. The source is a woman aged 60-75 years with primary liver carcinoma and hepatitis B virus infection. The sample comprised peripheral blood. DNA of the CDR3: TGTACCAGCAGCTTAACCCCGAATACTGAAGCTTTCTTT. Translating gives CTSSLTPNTEAFF.